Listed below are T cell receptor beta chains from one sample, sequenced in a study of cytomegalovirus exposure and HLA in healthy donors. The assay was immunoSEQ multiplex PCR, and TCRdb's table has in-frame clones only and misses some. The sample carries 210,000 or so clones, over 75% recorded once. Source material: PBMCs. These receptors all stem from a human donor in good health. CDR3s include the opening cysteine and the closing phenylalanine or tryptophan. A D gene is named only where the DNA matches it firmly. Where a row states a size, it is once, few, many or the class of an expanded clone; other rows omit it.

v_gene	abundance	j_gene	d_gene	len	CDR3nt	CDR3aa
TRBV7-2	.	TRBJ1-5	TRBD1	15	TGTGCCAGCAGCGATAGGGGGCCGTTTAATCAGCCCCAGCATTTT	CASSDRGPFNQPQHF
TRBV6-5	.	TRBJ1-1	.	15	TGTGCCAGCAGCCCTTCGGACAGAAAGAACACTGAAGCTTTCTTT	CASSPSDRKNTEAFF
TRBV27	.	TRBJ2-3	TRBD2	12	TGTGCCAGCAGTCTAGGGACTAATACGCAGTATTTT	CASSLGTNTQYF
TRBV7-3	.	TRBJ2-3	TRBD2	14	TGTGCCAGCAGCTTAGGCGGGAGTGCAGATACGCAGTATTTT	CASSLGGSADTQYF
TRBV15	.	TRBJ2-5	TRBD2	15	TGTGCCACCAGCAGAGATCCTAGCGGCCAAGAGACCCAGTACTTC	CATSRDPSGQETQYF
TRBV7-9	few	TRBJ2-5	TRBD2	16	TGTTCCAGCAGCTTCAGCGCTAGCGGGCTTCAAGAGACCCAGTACTTC	CSSSFSASGLQETQYF
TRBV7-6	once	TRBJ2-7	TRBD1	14	TGTGCCAGCAGCCGGGACAGGGGTTTCTACGAGCAGTACTTC	CASSRDRGFYEQYF
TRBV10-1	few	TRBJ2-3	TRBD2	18	TGCGCCAGCAGTGAGTTTCGGCTAGCGGCCAGCGGGGCAGATACGCAGTATTTT	CASSEFRLAASGADTQYF
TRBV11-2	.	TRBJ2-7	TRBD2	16	TGTGCCAGCAGCTCGAAACTAGCGGGAGCCTCCTACGAGCAGTACTTC	CASSSKLAGASYEQYF
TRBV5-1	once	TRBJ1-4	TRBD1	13	TGCGCCAGCAGCCGGGACAGTAATGAAAAACTGTTTTTT	CASSRDSNEKLFF
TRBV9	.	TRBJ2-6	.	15	TGTGCCAGCAGCGTAGCAGGCTCTGGGGCCAACGTCCTGACTTTC	CASSVAGSGANVLTF
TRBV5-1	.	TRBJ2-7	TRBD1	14	TGCGCCAGCAGATACATGGACAGGGCCTCCGAGCAGTACTTC	CASRYMDRASEQYF
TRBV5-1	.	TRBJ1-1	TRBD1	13	TGCGCCAGCAGCCCGGGACAGGGGACTGAAGCTTTCTTT	CASSPGQGTEAFF
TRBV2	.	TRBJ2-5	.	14	TGTGCCAGCAGTGCAAGGATGAGGTCCGAGACCCAGTACTTC	CASSARMRSETQYF
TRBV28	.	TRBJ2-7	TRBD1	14	TGTGCCAGCAGTCACCGGGACAGGGGTTACGAGCAGTACTTC	CASSHRDRGYEQYF
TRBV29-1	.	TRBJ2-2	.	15	TGCAGCGTTGCATTCCAGGGGAGGAACACCGGGGAGCTGTTTTTT	CSVAFQGRNTGELFF
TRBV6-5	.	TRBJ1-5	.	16	TGTGCCAGCAGTTACTCTCTTAGCAGCAGCAATCAGCCCCAGCATTTT	CASSYSLSSSNQPQHF
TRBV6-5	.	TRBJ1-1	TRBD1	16	TGTGCCAGCAGTTATGCGGCAGGGGCAGGGGGCACTGAAGCTTTCTTT	CASSYAAGAGGTEAFF
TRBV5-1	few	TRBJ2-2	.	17	TGCGCCAGCAGCTTGGACGTTAATAGCATAGGCACCGGGGAGCTGTTTTTT	CASSLDVNSIGTGELFF
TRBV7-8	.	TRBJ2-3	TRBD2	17	TGTGCCAGCAGCCCCCGTGGACTAGCGGGGGGCACAGATACGCAGTATTTT	CASSPRGLAGGTDTQYF
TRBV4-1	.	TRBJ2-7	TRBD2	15	TGCGCCAGCAGCCAAGATTGGGCGGGAGGGTACGAGCAGTACTTC	CASSQDWAGGYEQYF
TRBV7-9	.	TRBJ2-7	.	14	TGTGCCAGCAGCGGTAGCGCGAGCTCCTACGAGCAGTACTTC	CASSGSASSYEQYF
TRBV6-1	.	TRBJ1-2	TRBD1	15	TGTGCCAGCAGAGAGGCGACAGGGGGTTTCTATGGCTACACCTTC	CASREATGGFYGYTF
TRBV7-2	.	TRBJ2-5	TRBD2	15	TGTGCCAGCAGCCCCTTGGCTAGCGGTCGAGAGACCCAGTACTTC	CASSPLASGRETQYF
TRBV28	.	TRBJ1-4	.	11	TGTGCCAGCAGTTCGGGGGAAAAACTGTTTTTT	CASSSGEKLFF
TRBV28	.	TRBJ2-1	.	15	TGTGCCAGCAGCCCCGGACAGAGCTCCTACAATGAGCAGTTCTTC	CASSPGQSSYNEQFF
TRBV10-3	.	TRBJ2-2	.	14	TGTGCCATCAGTGAGAGCACTAGCTCCGAGGAGCTGTTTTTT	CAISESTSSEELFF
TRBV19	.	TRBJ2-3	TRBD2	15	TGTGCCACCAACCCTTATAGCGGGAATGCAGATACGCAGTATTTT	CATNPYSGNADTQYF
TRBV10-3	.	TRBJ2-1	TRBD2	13	TGTGCCATCAGGGGACTAGCGGAGGATGAGCAGTTCTTC	CAIRGLAEDEQFF
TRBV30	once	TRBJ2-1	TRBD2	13	TGTGCCTGGAGTGCGCTAGCGGACAATGAGCAGTTCTTC	CAWSALADNEQFF
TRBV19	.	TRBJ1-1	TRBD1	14	TGTGCCAGGAGAACAGGGGCGTCGAACACTGAAGCTTTCTTT	CARRTGASNTEAFF
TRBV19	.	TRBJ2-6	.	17	TGTGCCAGTAGTGCTGAGGCTGGGGCTTCTGGGGCCAACGTCCTGACTTTC	CASSAEAGASGANVLTF
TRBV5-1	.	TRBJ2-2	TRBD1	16	TGCGCCAGCAGCTTGGGAGACAGGGGGAACACCGGGGAGCTGTTTTTT	CASSLGDRGNTGELFF
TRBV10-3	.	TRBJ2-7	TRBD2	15	TGTGCCATCAGTGAGAAGACTAGCGGCTCCTACGAGCAGTACTTC	CAISEKTSGSYEQYF
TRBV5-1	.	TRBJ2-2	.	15	TGCGCCAGCAGCACGGACACAAGGAGCACCGGGGAGCTGTTTTTT	CASSTDTRSTGELFF
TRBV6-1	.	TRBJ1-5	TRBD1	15	TGTGCCAGCAGTGAACCGGGACAGGGGGAGCAGCCCCAGCATTTT	CASSEPGQGEQPQHF
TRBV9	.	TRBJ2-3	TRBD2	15	TGTGCCAGCAGCGTAGAAGCGGGAGTGGCAGATACGCAGTATTTT	CASSVEAGVADTQYF
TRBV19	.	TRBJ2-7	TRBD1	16	TGTGCCAGTACCCCCACCGGAACAGGGGGCTTGTACGAGCAGTACTTC	CASTPTGTGGLYEQYF
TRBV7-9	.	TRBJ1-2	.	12	TGTTCCAGCAGTACGGGGGGTTATGGCTACACCTTC	CSSSTGGYGYTF
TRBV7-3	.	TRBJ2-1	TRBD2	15	TGTGCCAGCAGCTTAACGCGGGAGTTAGTCCATGAGCAGTTCTTC	CASSLTRELVHEQFF
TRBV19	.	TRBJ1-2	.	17	TGTGCCAGTAATCAGGGGCCCCAACTACAAGCTAACTATGGCTACACCTTC	CASNQGPQLQANYGYTF
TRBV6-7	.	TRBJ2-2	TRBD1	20	TGTGCCAGCAGTTACCTCCCACAGGGGACCACTATCAGGGGCACCGGGGAGCTGTTTTTT	CASSYLPQGTTIRGTGELFF
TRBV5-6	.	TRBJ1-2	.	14	TGTGCCAGCAGCTTGGCCCCAGGGAAGTATGGCTACACCTTC	CASSLAPGKYGYTF
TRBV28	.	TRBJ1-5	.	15	TGTGCCAGCAGTTTATCTCCCGGGGGCAATCAGCCCCAGCATTTT	CASSLSPGGNQPQHF
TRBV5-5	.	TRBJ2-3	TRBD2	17	TGTGCCAGCAGCTTGGTCTTCGGACTAGAGATCACAGATACGCAGTATTTT	CASSLVFGLEITDTQYF
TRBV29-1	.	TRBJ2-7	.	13	TGCAGCGTTGACGAGGTTGGAGGGCGCGAGCAGTACTTC	CSVDEVGGREQYF